This TCR beta chain was recovered during a study of T cell responses to AZD1222 COVID-19 vaccine. Turning to this clone: Its antigen is undetermined.

The CDR3 contains 12 residues. Deletions cut 5 bases from V and 4 bases from J, with 9 bases between. Germline V gives CDR1 MNHEY, CDR2 SMNVEV (reference sequence). General study results and limits: Donor demographics were predominantly white British with a female majority; clonal diversity may be underestimated. The study sampled repertoires only after the peak T cell response.

Sequenced by immunoSEQ multiplex PCR; TCRdb stores in-frame clones only, minus some. The repertoire includes some 200,000 clones, approximately 94% of them detected once, and approximately 1.5% sits in the top ten. The sequence was collected from an adult who received the MenACWY meningococcal vaccine as a control. This sample comprised peripheral blood, obtained 28 days after the second dose of the MenACWY control vaccine. The chain employs TRBV27 and TRBJ2-7; D possibly corresponds to TRBD2 (6 bases). CDR3 region: CASSPGGYEQYF. For the CDR3, the DNA is TGTGCCAGCAGTCCCGGGGGATACGAGCAGTACTTC.